This record looks at one T cell receptor (beta chain) sequence and its context. There is no known antigen for this receptor. Per-base quality was not reported, and no clone a single base away is much larger than it. The germline V gene sets CDR1 to SGHRS and CDR2 to YFSETQ. The junction shows trimming of 1 base on V and 2 bases on J, and the gene matches do not reach 1 base of it. The cysteine opens and the phenylalanine closes a CDR3 of 15 amino acids. The retained sequence is limited to the CDR3, 45 bases, with the frame set at the first base. This entry belongs to a study of cytomegalovirus exposure and HLA in healthy donors (TCRdb year 2017). Some background on the complete study: An earlier analysis of some 620 of the donors reported approximately 280 Gb of sequence data and roughly 120 million unique TCR beta sequences obtained from approximately 180 million T cells. An early release that covered some 630 HLA-typed donors contained about 300 gigabases of sequencing data and tens of millions of unique TCR sequences. Among the roughly 430 genotyped donors, about 85% belonged to the genetic ancestry cluster associated with self-reported Caucasian donors. The study aimed to test whether signatures of past pathogen exposure could be identified by cataloging public T cell receptors. Using immunosequencing, the study profiled T cell repertoires from fewer than 850 subjects and related those repertoires to cytomegalovirus serostatus. Besides the first cohort of about 730 subjects, a separate validation cohort made up of over 95 different subjects was used. To predict cytomegalovirus infection status, the study brought together high-throughput TCR immunosequencing, statistical association of individual TCRs with disease status, and machine learning. In a later analysis, previously published TCR beta repertoires from 600 to 850 donors were re-analyzed and high-resolution HLA genotyping was added so that TCR occurrence patterns could be studied. The later analysis used no new phenotypic data to find candidate immune exposures, relying instead on TCR beta sequences and their occurrence across donors. In an earlier analysis of 550 to 700 of the donors, high-throughput TCR beta sequencing was used to judge whether each TCR beta V gene segment behaved as functional or pseudogenic. Alongside the repertoire data, information on donor age, sex, ethnicity and CMV serostatus was compiled. A later genetic analysis took genome-wide SNP genotypes for about 65% of the 666 donors and used that subset as a discovery cohort. Every discovery cohort repertoire had been produced on one sequencing platform. Both class I and class II loci were covered by HLA typing, at four-digit resolution. Typing coverage differed by locus: A, B, C, DRB1 and DQB1 were typed in roughly 620-630 donors, DQA1 in about 510, DPA1 in some 600, and DPB1 in 472. A few DR-DQ haplotypes were treated as single units for association and clustering because of strong linkage in the cohort. Among 300 to 500 genotyped donors of the cohort, an average of approximately 220,000 unique TCR beta nucleotide sequences was sequenced per donor, of which about 19% were non-productive.

Library generation was performed with the immunoSEQ multiplex PCR assay. For the multiplex PCR, a mixture combining 60 forward primers for TCR Vbeta segments and 13 reverse primers for TCR Jbeta segments was used. Amplification of the CDR3 region of rearranged TCR beta genes was performed with a multiplex PCR assay on genomic DNA. The amplified TCR beta libraries were sequenced on the Illumina HiSeq System as 87-base-pair reads. In the authors' own workflow: Across the 640 or so repertoires, a later analysis counted tens of millions of unique TCR beta chains, 9.5 million to 13 million of which were shared by at least two donors. To remove PCR and sequencing errors, raw reads were error-corrected and collapsed into unique sequences using a nearest-neighbor algorithm that merged closely related sequences. To assign V, D and J gene segments, CDR3 sequences were aligned to IMGT reference sequences. Each retained sequence needed at least a six-nucleotide match to both a V gene segment and a J gene segment. Rearrangements were classified as productive when the CDR3 lacked stop codons and remained in frame with V and J, and all other rearrangements were classified as non-productive. CDR3 was defined by IMGT convention, running from the second conserved V-encoded cysteine to the conserved J-encoded phenylalanine. The earlier analysis of 450 to 750 of the donors excluded any sequence lacking an unambiguous match to a single V gene segment. In an earlier analysis of 587 of the donors, V segments were called functional above 56.7% productive rearrangements and were called segregating when the between-donor standard deviation exceeded 5%. A statistical classification framework was built for diagnosing cytomegalovirus status from the catalog of TCR beta chain sequences. V and J gene assignment, in a later analysis, came from comparing TCR nucleotide sequences with IMGT/GENE-DB human TR gene sequences. Using the TCRdist pipeline, a later analysis assigned CDR3 sequences along with most-parsimonious VDJ recombination scenarios. In a later analysis, every TCR beta chain was defined by the combination of its CDR3 amino acid sequence and its V-gene family, and reads without a unique V-gene family were dropped. As a way to deal with suspected cross-contamination and a sequencing artifact, a later analysis dropped more than 500 nucleotide sequences that were highly shared and had low generation probability. For each public chain, a later analysis derived a clonal expansion index from normalized ranks of inferred template counts within each repertoire. Generation probabilities in a later analysis came from a VDJ recombination model fitted to out-of-frame rearrangements, and those results were checked against IGoR. Hypergeometric tests were used in a later analysis to score TCR-TCR, TCR-HLA and TCR-CMV co-occurrence, with a repertoire-size bias correction applied to the TCR pairs. In a later analysis, false discovery rates were estimated by permuting HLA or CMV assignments 20 times. In a later analysis, co-occurring TCRs were grouped with DBSCAN, and TCRdist sequence similarity was added when clustering was performed within HLA-allele-positive subsets. Repertoires with fewer than 30,000 or more than 120,000 public chains, plus five repertoires with anomalous nucleotide sharing, were excluded from co-occurrence clustering. The table comes from immuneACCESS by way of TCRdb, which keeps in-frame sequences with V and J called. Part of the clones is missing from these tables; in studies checked, under half for an unresolved V gene and the rest for unknown reasons. V and J calls and clone size come straight from that table; D and trimming were deduced from the DNA. The sample contains under 150,000 clones, roughly four fifths of them found a single time. Over 1% of the sample goes to the ten largest clones.

The cohort consisted of more than 650 healthy bone marrow donors. At the time of sampling, every cohort member was nominally healthy, though immune exposures that went unrecorded were likely present. The donor tested CMV seronegative, placing the donor among the 300 to 400 seronegative members of the cohort. A peripheral blood sample was collected from each donor, and TCR beta sequencing was performed on peripheral blood mononuclear cells. Genomic DNA extraction from the blood cell samples was performed with the Qiagen DNeasy Blood Extraction Kit. Study-level results and caveats: The earlier analysis of approximately 590 of the donors excluded about 16 rarely observed V segments, including chromosome 9 orphons, because counts were too low. In vitro tests confirmed that a few of the cytomegalovirus-associated TCR beta chains recognize cytomegalovirus antigens. At a false discovery rate of 0.05, a later analysis linked about 17,000 TCR beta sequences to specific HLA alleles. Most CMV-associated TCR beta chains appeared to be HLA-restricted in a later analysis, and the HLA associations seemed to be driven largely by CMV exposure. The classifier was reported to diagnose cytomegalovirus status with high specificity and sensitivity in both the original and validation cohorts. Compared with equally common non-associated chains, HLA-associated TCR beta chains in a later analysis were more clonally expanded and had lower generation probabilities. The study gave a list of around 170 TCR beta chains associated with cytomegalovirus. Presence/absence analyses assumed roughly uniform sequencing depth across donors, an assumption that may not hold. In this cohort, only TCR beta chains were sequenced, and detectable features were limited by the absence of alpha or paired-chain data. An earlier analysis of several hundred of the donors showed that most TCR beta V segments appeared in productive rearrangements either about 87% or about 30% of the time, which broadly matched IMGT annotations. In a later analysis, the rate of TCR association differed among HLA loci, with DRB1 alleles having the most associated TCRs and HLA-C alleles having the fewest. A further reported finding was that TCR beta sequences accurately predicted the HLA-A and HLA-B alleles for most subjects in the first cohort. In a later genetic analysis, a missense DCLRE1C variant was associated with V-gene and J-gene trimming of TCR beta chains, and the association was replicated in an independent cohort. It was suggested by the authors that the approach could potentially be generalized to other disease states and immunological phenotypes. Linkage disequilibrium might explain the correlated functional status among segregating V segments, but an unknown experimental factor could not be excluded. Because some donors lacked HLA typing at each locus, the association tests relied only on the typed subset. When HLA alleles, especially DR and DQ, strongly co-occurred, attributing TCR associations to individual alleles was difficult. The 87-base-pair reads could not distinguish some IMGT-functional V segments, including TRBV6-2 and TRBV6-3, so those segments were excluded. While some public TCRs were present in many individuals, most TCR sequences turned up only very rarely across donors. Compared with the 666-donor mean, donors in an Asian-associated ancestry cluster had fewer N-insertions in productive TCRs, according to a later genetic analysis. A cluster of highly shared sequence variants was judged likely to represent a technical artifact of the sequencing pipeline. The only immune exposure information available for the cohort was CMV serostatus. A later analysis reported that several top co-occurrence clusters appeared linked to parvovirus B19, influenza, CMV and Epstein-Barr virus.

Sequencing was performed on PBMCs. Recombination connected TRBV5-1 to TRBJ2-2; 8 of the junction bases match TRBD2. This receptor was identified in a boy between 10 and 17 years old in good health and CMV-seronegative. The DNA sequence follows: TGCGCCAGCAGCTTGACTAGCGGAAACACCGGGGAGCTGTTTTTT. Translated, it gives CASSLTSGNTGELFF.